These 22 T cell receptor beta chains originate from one sample sequenced in a study of blood T cell repertoires in COVID-19. Produced via immunoSEQ multiplex PCR; TCRdb's table is partial and in-frame only. The sample holds 200,000 to 300,000 clones, about 80% seen once. Sequencing used PBMCs or T cells enriched from blood (not recorded which). The receptors stem from a woman aged 40 to 55 who had been exposed to COVID-19.

This chain joins TRBV27 and TRBJ2-5; TRBD1 matches 7 bases. The germline V gene has CDR1 MNHEY and CDR2 SMNVEV (reference sequence). This CDR3 has 14 amino acids. The junction had 6 bases not matched to a gene; V was cut back by 5 bases and J by 3 bases. CDR3 loop: CASSNRDSKETQYF. The CDR3 DNA reads as TGTGCCAGCAGTAACCGGGACAGCAAAGAGACCCAGTACTTC.

The chain carries TRBV7-3 and TRBJ1-6; D might be TRBD1 (5 bases). Germline lookup yields CDR1 SGHTA and CDR2 FQGTGA. With 2 bases removed from V and 3 bases from J, the gap between germline ends came to 8 bases. This CDR3 is 15 amino acids long. CDR3 in DNA: TGTGCCAGCAGCTTAGGGGGGAACTATAATTCACCCCTCCACTTT. It encodes CASSLGGNYNSPLHF.

The chain combines TRBV4-2 with TRBJ1-3; possibly TRBD1 for D (6 bases). Trimming shortened V by 1 base and J by 7 bases, and 20 bases separated the two germline ends. The length of the CDR3 is 17 residues. Per germline, CDR1 LGHNA and CDR2 YNFKEQ. CDR3 coding DNA: TGTGCCAGCAGCCAAGTGGGGGCAGGGCCAACAAGCAACACCATATATTTT. The encoded protein is CASSQVGAGPTSNTIYF.

This chain links TRBV7-2 with TRBJ1-6; D gene unclear. Germline-derived CDR1 and CDR2 are SGHTA and FQGNSA. This CDR3 region has 15 residues. The V gene lost 1 base and the J gene lost 4 bases, with 8 bases spanning the gap. The CDR3 loop reads CASSLEHRYNSPLHF. In DNA, the CDR3 is TGTGCCAGCAGCTTAGAACACCGATATAATTCACCCCTCCACTTT.

Here the CDR3 DNA reads TGTGCCAGCAGTGACCCCTCGTCATATCAGGGATCTCGAATAAACCGAGAGACCCAGTACTTC. The encoded protein is CASSDPSSYQGSRINRETQYF. This rearrangement joins TRBV2 to TRBJ2-5; D might be TRBD1 (5 bases). V lost 3 bases to trimming and J lost 4 bases, with 33 bases between them. Germline V gene sequence: CDR1 SNHLY, CDR2 FYNNEI. The CDR3 consists of 21 residues.

The rearrangement uses TRBV18 and TRBJ1-4, with D possibly being TRBD1 (5 bases). Trimming pared 0 bases from V and 1 base from J, leaving 6 bases between. Germline CDR1 is KGHSH and CDR2 is LQKENI. This CDR3 has 15 amino acids. The CDR3 loop reads CASSPPQGTNEKLFF. The CDR3 nucleotides read TGTGCCAGCTCACCACCCCAGGGAACTAATGAAAAACTGTTTTTT.

The rearrangement links TRBV28 to TRBJ1-6; D perhaps matches TRBD1 (5 bases). The ends were cut back, 5 bases at V and 7 bases at J, with 21 bases in the middle. The germline gives CDR1 MDHEN, CDR2 SYDVKM. The CDR3 is made up of 17 amino acids. The chain's CDR3 is CASSSPGGPNGNSPLHF. CDR3 nucleotide sequence: TGTGCCAGCAGTAGCCCGGGGGGACCCAACGGGAATTCACCCCTCCACTTT.

This clone was seen a single time. The chain is built from TRBV19 and TRBJ1-2; a possible D gene is TRBD1 (5 bases). This CDR3 has 17 amino acids. The V end was cut by 1 base, the J end by 6 bases, with 21 bases between. Germline CDR1 LNHDA, CDR2 SQIVND (reference sequence). In DNA, the CDR3 is TGTGCCAGTAGTATAGGCCGGGAGGGACCCACCGCAAATGGCTACACCTTC. Translation gives CASSIGREGPTANGYTF. Combining the CDR3 with reference TRBV19 and TRBJ1-2 gives the whole variable domain DGGITQSPKYLFRKEGQNVTLSCEQNLNHDAMYWYRQDPGQGLRLIYYSQIVNDFQKGDIAEGYSVSREKKESFPLTVTSAQKNPTAFYLCASSIGREGPTANGYTFGSGTRLTVV.

The chain carries TRBV7-8 and TRBJ2-5, with 9 bases fitting TRBD2. V shed 2 bases, J shed 7 bases, and the junction held 17 bases outside the gene matches. The V gene's germline CDR1 is SGHVS and CDR2 FQNEAQ. This CDR3 spans 18 amino acids. The CDR3 nucleotides are TGTGCCAGCAGCTTAAGGTTTCTAGCGGGGCCAGGAGCAGGGACCCAGTACTTC. Its protein product is CASSLRFLAGPGAGTQYF.

The rearrangement links TRBV10-3 to TRBJ2-5; TRBD1 matches 11 bases. V was pared by 4 bases and J by 1 base, with 5 bases of the junction left unmatched. From germline, CDR1 is ENHRY and CDR2 SYGVKD. This CDR3 comprises 16 residues. The DNA for the CDR3 is TGTGCCATCAGTGGCCGGGACAGGGGGTTCCAAGAGACCCAGTACTTC. It codes for CAISGRDRGFQETQYF.

The chain employs TRBV12-5 and TRBJ2-6; TRBD1 agrees at 10 bases. This CDR3 spans 22 amino acids. Germline CDR1 LGHNT, CDR2 FRNRAP. The V gene end was trimmed by 7 bases and the J gene end by 1 base; junction bases not matched to a gene: 22. CDR3 nucleotide sequence: TGTGCTAGTGCCTTGACCCGGGACAGGGGTCTTTTCACTCTATCTGGGGCCAACGTCCTGACTTTC. It codes for CASALTRDRGLFTLSGANVLTF.

The chain joins TRBV7-3 to TRBJ2-2; a weak D match, TRBD2 (7 bases). Trimming left V 6 bases short and J 6 bases short, with 23 bases between. CDR1 SGHTA and CDR2 FQGTGA come from the germline V gene. The CDR3 has 17 residues. The CDR3, as DNA: TGTGCCAGCAGTCCAGGGGCGGGGGCGCGGACTGCCGGGGAGCTGTTTTTT. It codes for CASSPGAGARTAGELFF.

This chain links TRBV4-3 with TRBJ1-6; a possible D gene is TRBD1 (5 bases). The CDR3 totals 17 residues. Germline values: CDR1 LGHNA, CDR2 YSLEER. V was trimmed by 0 bases and J by 3 bases, leaving 12 bases between them. CDR3 in amino acids: CASSQDGGVYYNSPLHF. CDR3 bases: TGCGCCAGCAGCCAAGATGGGGGGGTTTACTATAATTCACCCCTCCACTTT.

The V call is TRBV4-2, the J call TRBJ1-5; the match to TRBD1 covers 7 bases. V lost 5 bases, J lost 5 bases, and 6 bases stayed unmatched. The CDR3 sequence is 14 residues long. Germline V CDR1 and CDR2: LGHNA, YNFKEQ. The CDR3 loop is CASSVTGPDQPQHF. The CDR3 nucleotides read TGTGCCAGCAGCGTGACAGGGCCCGATCAGCCCCAGCATTTT.

The gene calls are TRBV5-4 and TRBJ1-1; TRBD1 matches 8 bases. The CDR3 has 17 residues. Germline loops: CDR1 SGHNT, CDR2 YYREEE (reference sequence). Losses at the gene ends were 3 bases for V and 0 bases for J; bases not matched to a gene: 10. The CDR3, as DNA: TGTGCCAGCAGCTCCACGACAGGGGCCAACATGAACACTGAAGCTTTCTTT. This codes for CASSSTTGANMNTEAFF. The entire variable domain, with the rest obtained from reference TRBV5-4 and TRBJ1-1, is as follows: ETGVTQSPTHLIKTRGQQVTLRCSSQSGHNTVSWYQQALGQGPQFIFQYYREEENGRGNFPPRFSGLQFPNYSSELNVNALELDDSALYLCASSSTTGANMNTEAFFGQGTRLTVV.

The V and J genes are TRBV2 and TRBJ2-3, with 10 positions matching TRBD2. The CDR3 sequence is 18 residues long. Germline CDR1 is SNHLY and CDR2 is FYNNEI. J was trimmed by 1 base and V by 6 bases; bases with no gene match: 13. The chain's CDR3 is CASRLFSGGSMGTDTQYF. The CDR3 nucleotides read TGTGCCAGCAGGCTATTTAGCGGGGGGTCTATGGGCACAGATACGCAGTATTTT. Supplemented by reference TRBV2 and TRBJ2-3, the full variable domain reads EPEVTQTPSHQVTQMGQEVILRCVPISNHLYFYWYRQILGQKVEFLVSFYNNEISEKSEIFDDQFSVERPDGSNFTLKIRSTKLEDSAMYFCASRLFSGGSMGTDTQYFGPGTRLTVL.

The chain recombines TRBV6-1 with TRBJ2-1; D is undetermined. The V gene lost 2 bases and the J gene lost 0 bases, with 11 bases spanning the gap. This CDR3 region has 16 residues. Germline V gene lookup returns CDR1 MNHNS and CDR2 SASEGT. The chain's CDR3 is CASSELQSSSYNEQFF. CDR3 DNA sequence: TGTGCCAGCAGTGAACTACAGTCGAGCTCCTACAATGAGCAGTTCTTC.

This rearrangement joins TRBV11-2 to TRBJ1-1; D gene ambiguous. CDR3 length: 16 residues. Deletions cut 1 base from V and 1 base from J, with 13 bases between. Germline V gene data show CDR1 as SGHAT and CDR2 as FQNNGV. CDR3: CASSLGGLSENTEAFF. In nucleotides, the CDR3 is TGTGCCAGCAGCTTAGGAGGTCTTAGCGAGAACACTGAAGCTTTCTTT.

This chain links TRBV19 with TRBJ1-1; D remains ambiguous. Between the trimmed V and J ends, which lost 6 bases and 7 bases, there was a span of 27 bases. The CDR3 spans 17 residues. Looked up from germline, CDR1 is LNHDA and CDR2 is SQIVND (reference sequence). The DNA for the CDR3 is TGTGCCAGTAGGGCGAAGCCGGGTTCAGCTCACAACGATGAAGCTTTCTTT. This encodes CASRAKPGSAHNDEAFF.

V gene TRBV12-3 or TRBV12-4 combines with J gene TRBJ1-1; TRBD1 aligns across 8 bases. The CDR3 extends over 13 amino acids. J was trimmed by 9 bases and V by 3 bases; bases with no gene match: 6. CDR3 in DNA: TGTGCCAGCAGTTTTTCAGGGGGCAGGAAAGCTTTCTTT. It specifies CASSFSGGRKAFF.

The genes are TRBV10-2 and TRBJ2-1, with 9 bases aligning to TRBD2. Germline V lookup: CDR1 WSHSY, CDR2 SAAADI. The CDR3 loop spans 16 amino acids. The J segment lost 5 bases and the V segment lost 1 base, leaving 6 bases of the junction unmatched. CDR3 amino acids: CASSEYATSGDNEQFF. Written as DNA, the CDR3 is TGCGCCAGCAGTGAGTACGCGACTAGCGGTGACAATGAGCAGTTCTTC.

J is TRBJ2-1 and V is TRBV2; tentative D call: TRBD1 (6 bases). In germline, CDR1 is SNHLY, CDR2 FYNNEI. CDR3 length: 14 amino acids. V was cut by 6 bases and J by 2 bases, with 11 bases left in between. The DNA of the CDR3 is TGTGCCAGCAGCCGGGACAAAACCTACAATGAGCAGTTCTTC. This sequence encodes CASSRDKTYNEQFF.